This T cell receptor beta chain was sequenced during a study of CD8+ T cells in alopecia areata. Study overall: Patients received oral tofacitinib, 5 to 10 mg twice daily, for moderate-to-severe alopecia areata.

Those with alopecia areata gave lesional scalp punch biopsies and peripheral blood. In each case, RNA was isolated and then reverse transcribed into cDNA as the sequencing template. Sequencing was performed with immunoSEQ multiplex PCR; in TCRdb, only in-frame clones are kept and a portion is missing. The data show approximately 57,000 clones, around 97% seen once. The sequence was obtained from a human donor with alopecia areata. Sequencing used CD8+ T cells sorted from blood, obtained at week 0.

In nucleotides, the CDR3 is TGCAGCGTTGGGATATACAATGAGCAGTTCTTC. Encoded protein: CSVGIYNEQFF. The V and J genes are TRBV29-1 and TRBJ2-1; no clear D gene. The CDR3 totals 11 residues. Trimming removed 4 bases from V and 4 bases from J, with 5 bases in between. CDR1 and CDR2 from the germline V gene are SQVTM and ANQGSEA.